These T cell receptor beta chains were read from a single sample in a study of blood T cell repertoires in COVID-19. Sequencing was performed with immunoSEQ multiplex PCR; in TCRdb, only in-frame clones are kept and a portion is missing. The profile shows under 55,000 clones, roughly 84% of them singletons. Sequencing used peripheral blood. Source of these receptors: a human donor in a cohort sampled during active COVID-19. CDR3s include the opening cysteine and the closing phenylalanine or tryptophan. The D gene is left open where the match is weak. Not every row has a clone size; where given, it reads once, few, many or a size class.

>TRBJ2-1|-|TRBD2|TRBV28
TGTGCCAGCAGTTTCAGCGGGAGGAAAAGAGACGATGAGCAGTTCTTC
CASSFSGRKRDDEQFF
>TRBJ2-4|-|-|TRBV6-1
TGTGCCAGCAGTGAAACCGAGGCAAACATTCAGTACTTC
CASSETEANIQYF
>TRBJ1-2|-|-|TRBV7-2
TGTGCCAGCAGCTTAGCGGCCTATGGCTACACCTTC
CASSLAAYGYTF
>TRBJ1-1|few|-|TRBV5-4
TGTGCCAGCAGCTTGTCGGTACGGGGTCGGAACACTGAAGCTTTCTTT
CASSLSVRGRNTEAFF
>TRBJ2-3|-|TRBD2|TRBV5-1
TGCGCCAGCAGCCCCCCTAGCGGGACCACAGATACGCAGTATTTT
CASSPPSGTTDTQYF
>TRBJ1-1|-|-|TRBV2
TGTGCCAGCAGTAACCCGATTAGGAGCACTGAAGCTTTCTTT
CASSNPIRSTEAFF
>TRBJ2-1|-|-|TRBV27
TGTGCCAGCAGTTTCGAGGGGGTATACAATGAGCAGTTCTTC
CASSFEGVYNEQFF
>TRBJ1-1|-|-|TRBV2
TGTGCCAGCACCCGAGATACAGGGAGCCGAGAAGCTTTCTTT
CASTRDTGSREAFF
>TRBJ2-7|once|-|TRBV3-1/TRBV3-2
TGTGCCAGCAGCCAAGATGTGAGGCCGACCTACGAGCAGTACTTC
CASSQDVRPTYEQYF
>TRBJ2-7|-|-|TRBV5-1
TGCGCCAGCAGCTTGGCCCAGGCGACCAACTACGAGCAGTACTTC
CASSLAQATNYEQYF
>TRBJ2-7|-|TRBD2|TRBV3-1/TRBV3-2
TGTGCCAGCAGCCAATCGGGGCTAGCGGTACAGTACTTC
CASSQSGLAVQYF
>TRBJ2-3|-|TRBD2|TRBV3-1/TRBV3-2
TGTGCCAGCAGCGCCTACGCTAGCGGGGGGGCCACAGATACGCAGTATTTT
CASSAYASGGATDTQYF
>TRBJ1-5|-|-|TRBV12-3/TRBV12-4
TGTGCCAGCTCGAGACAGGAGAATCAGCCCCAGCATTTT
CASSRQENQPQHF
>TRBJ2-1|-|-|TRBV5-4
TGTGCCAGCAGCTTAGGAGGGCGGACGGGCAATGAGCAGTTCTTC
CASSLGGRTGNEQFF
>TRBJ2-5|-|-|TRBV5-6
TGTGCCAGCAGCTTGGGCCCCAGGGCGTGGGAGACCCAGTACTTC
CASSLGPRAWETQYF